Listed here are 24 T cell receptor beta chains from one sample, sequenced in a study of sequential checkpoint blockade in melanoma. Profiling relied on immunoSEQ multiplex PCR, and the TCRdb table lists in-frame clones only, not all of them. The sample includes more than 9,500 clones, 70% to 80% of them seen just once. Treatment in this sample: randomized to nivolumab then ipilimumab (arm A) or the reverse (arm B). This sample comprised CD8+ T cells sorted from blood (inferred from file names), obtained from a patient given nivolumab and ipilimumab in sequence. These receptors all come from a human donor with melanoma.

The J gene is TRBJ1-3, the V gene TRBV27; D perhaps matches TRBD1 (5 bases). From germline, CDR1 is MNHEY and CDR2 SMNVEV (reference sequence). Trimming took off 2 bases at V and 4 bases at J, with 12 bases between the two ends. This CDR3 spans 15 amino acids. CDR3 DNA: TGTGCCAGCAGTTTAAGTCGGGGGTGGGGAAACACCATATATTTT. This codes for CASSLSRGWGNTIYF.

The rearrangement joins TRBV7-9 to TRBJ2-5; TRBD2 is a possible D gene (5 bases). The V gene lost 1 base and the J gene lost 7 bases, with 16 bases spanning the gap. The length of the CDR3 is 15 residues. In germline, CDR1 is SEHNR, CDR2 FQNEAQ (reference sequence). The CDR3 region is CASSLGYGILGTQYF. The CDR3 DNA reads as TGTGCCAGCAGCTTAGGGTACGGGATATTGGGGACCCAGTACTTC.

V and J are TRBV7-2 and TRBJ2-1; 7 bases are a match to TRBD2. Germline loops: CDR1 SGHTA, CDR2 FQGNSA. V gave up 1 base and J gave up 3 bases; unmatched junction bases: 6. The CDR3 totals 16 residues. In DNA form, the CDR3 reads TGTGCCAGCAGCTTAGATTCTGCGGGGGACTACAATGAGCAGTTCTTC. This sequence encodes CASSLDSAGDYNEQFF. The full variable domain, its missing parts supplied by reference TRBV7-2 and TRBJ2-1, is GAGVSQSPSNKVTEKGKDVELRCDPISGHTALYWYRQSLGQGLEFLIYFQGNSAPDKSGLPSDRFSAERTGGSVSTLTIQRTQQEDSAVYLCASSLDSAGDYNEQFFGPGTRLTVL.

The gene calls are TRBV7-9 and TRBJ2-1, with TRBD1 identical over 8 bases. This CDR3 has 17 amino acids. V dropped 2 bases and J dropped 0; count of bases not matched to a gene: 6. Germline V lookup: CDR1 SEHNR, CDR2 FQNEAQ (reference sequence). The CDR3 nucleotides read TGTGCCAGCAGCTTATATGCAGGGGGCCGCTCCTACAATGAGCAGTTCTTC. Encoded protein: CASSLYAGGRSYNEQFF.

The CDR3 here is CASSTTGELFF. The CDR3 region has the DNA TGTGCCAGCAGTACTACCGGGGAGCTGTTTTTT. This chain uses TRBV13 with TRBJ2-2; D uncertain. Per germline, CDR1 PRHDT and CDR2 FYEKMQ (reference sequence). The CDR3 has 11 amino acids. Trimming stripped 6 bases from V and 5 bases from J, with 4 bases between.

CDR3 sequence: CASSWTGLSTEAFF. The CDR3 nucleotides read TGTGCCAGCAGCTGGACAGGGTTAAGCACTGAAGCTTTCTTT. This chain uses TRBV27 with TRBJ1-1; TRBD1 matches at 8 bases. Trimming removed 6 bases from V and 4 bases from J; junction bases left unmatched: 7. Germline CDR1 reads MNHEY; CDR2 reads SMNVEV (reference sequence). CDR3 size: 14 residues.

The chain joins TRBV6-1 to TRBJ1-5; TRBD1 might be the D (5 bases). This CDR3 spans 14 amino acids. Germline V lookup: CDR1 MNHNS, CDR2 SASEGT. V was shortened by 5 bases and J by 5 bases, with 13 bases between the two germline ends. The CDR3: CASSSDKLYQPQHF. The CDR3 nucleotides are TGTGCCAGCAGTTCGGACAAGCTATATCAGCCCCAGCATTTT.

This clone was recorded a few times. The chain carries TRBV28 and TRBJ2-5; D is uncertain. Trimming shortened V by 6 bases and J by 5 bases, and 13 bases separated the two germline ends. CDR1 MDHEN and CDR2 SYDVKM come from the germline V gene. CDR3 length equals 13 residues. In DNA form, the CDR3 reads TGTGCCAGCAGACCAATCGACACGGAGACCCAGTACTTC. The encoded protein is CASRPIDTETQYF.

The rearrangement joins TRBV6-1 to TRBJ2-7, with 7 bases identical to TRBD1. The CDR3 extends over 14 amino acids. V lost 6 bases to trimming and J lost 2 bases; unmatched junction nucleotides: 7. Germline V gives CDR1 MNHNS, CDR2 SASEGT. DNA of the CDR3: TGTGCCAGCAGCAACAGGGGTGGGCCCTACGAGCAGTACTTC. It specifies CASSNRGGPYEQYF.

In its sample, this clone ranks as medium-sized. This chain connects TRBV4-3 to TRBJ1-5, with D possibly being TRBD1 (6 bases). Trimming stripped 3 bases from V and 5 bases from J, with 14 bases between. CDR1 and CDR2 (germline): LGHNA, YSLEER. The CDR3 totals 15 residues. CDR3 protein: CASSHGTGSYQPQHF. Here the CDR3 DNA reads TGCGCCAGCAGCCATGGTACAGGGAGCTATCAGCCCCAGCATTTT.

The V call is TRBV27, the J call TRBJ1-2; D is undetermined. Germline CDR1 and CDR2: MNHEY and SMNVEV (reference sequence). The CDR3 is made up of 15 amino acids. V lost 5 bases and J lost 2, with 15 bases in between. The CDR3: CASSPLPGDNYGYTF. CDR3 DNA: TGTGCCAGCAGTCCCCTCCCGGGAGACAACTATGGCTACACCTTC.

The rearrangement links TRBV28 to TRBJ2-1, with 7 bases fitting TRBD2. Unmatched junction bases numbered 7, after V lost 3 bases and J lost 8 bases. Per the germline V gene, CDR1 is MDHEN and CDR2 is SYDVKM. The CDR3 spans 14 residues. The CDR3 region has the DNA TGTGCCAGCAGTTTTTACGTGCGGGAGTATGAGCAGTTCTTC. Encoded protein: CASSFYVREYEQFF.

J is TRBJ1-1 and V is TRBV7-6, with a tentative D call TRBD1 (6 bases). The CDR3 runs to 13 residues. Trimming took 3 bases from V and 3 from J, leaving 8 bases between them. Germline CDR1 is SGHVS and CDR2 is FNYEAQ. The CDR3 loop is CASSFRQDTEAFF. The CDR3, as DNA: TGTGCCAGCAGCTTCAGACAGGACACTGAAGCTTTCTTT.

The chain joins TRBV4-1 to TRBJ1-3; tentative D call: TRBD1 (5 bases). The CDR3 is made up of 15 amino acids. The V end was cut by 0 bases, the J end by 6 bases, with 12 bases between. Germline CDR1 reads MGHRA; CDR2 reads YSYEKL. This CDR3 reads CASSQEGQGANTIYF. The CDR3 nucleotides read TGCGCCAGCAGCCAAGAGGGTCAAGGGGCAAACACCATATATTTT.

The V gene is TRBV25-1, the J gene TRBJ2-1; unclear D gene. Trimming took off 9 bases at V and 3 bases at J, with 9 bases between the two ends. Germline CDR1 MGHDK, CDR2 SYGVNS. The CDR3 covers 12 residues. As DNA, the CDR3 is TGTGCCAGTGCCCCAGACTACAATGAGCAGTTCTTC. Amino acids: CASAPDYNEQFF.

The chain employs TRBV28 and TRBJ1-5, with D maybe TRBD1 (5 bases). The length of the CDR3 is 14 residues. Trimming cost V 7 bases and J 3 bases, with 13 bases left between them. Germline V CDR1 and CDR2: MDHEN, SYDVKM. The CDR3 DNA reads TGTGCCAGCACCGGGGGACCGTCCAATCAGCCCCAGCATTTT. This codes for CASTGGPSNQPQHF.

This clone came up a few times. V usage is TRBV28 and J usage is TRBJ2-3, with 7 bases lining up with TRBD1. This CDR3 comprises 16 residues. CDR1 MDHEN and CDR2 SYDVKM come from the germline V gene. Unmatched junction bases numbered 8, after V lost 5 bases and J lost 0 bases. The CDR3 loop is CASSQPGQTSTDTQYF. In DNA, the CDR3 is TGTGCCAGCAGTCAACCGGGACAGACTAGCACAGATACGCAGTATTTT. The full variable domain, rest sourced from reference TRBV28 and TRBJ2-3, is DVKVTQSSRYLVKRTGEKVFLECVQDMDHENMFWYRQDPGLGLRLIYFSYDVKMKEKGDIPEGYSVSREKKERFSLILESASTNQTSMYLCASSQPGQTSTDTQYFGPGTRLTVL.

The chain recombines TRBV9 with TRBJ2-7; no clear D gene. CDR1 SGDLS and CDR2 YYNGEE come from the germline V gene. The CDR3 runs 15 residues. Trimming pared 0 bases from V and 0 bases from J, leaving 10 bases between. CDR3 in DNA: TGTGCCAGCAGCGTAGGCGCCGTGCACTCCTACGAGCAGTACTTC. Translating it yields CASSVGAVHSYEQYF. The full variable domain, its missing parts supplied by reference TRBV9 and TRBJ2-7, is DSGVTQTPKHLITATGQRVTLRCSPRSGDLSVYWYQQSLDQGLQFLIQYYNGEERAKGNILERFSAQQFPDLHSELNLSSLELGDSALYFCASSVGAVHSYEQYFGPGTRLTVT.

This clone was counted between two and nine times. The rearrangement joins TRBV19 to TRBJ2-1, with D perhaps TRBD2 (6 bases). The CDR3 is made up of 15 amino acids. Germline-derived CDR1 and CDR2 are LNHDA and SQIVND (reference sequence). Trimming cost V 3 bases and J 2 bases, with 11 bases left between them. The CDR3 protein is CASSMIRGAYNEQFF. Written as DNA, the CDR3 is TGTGCCAGTAGTATGATCCGCGGGGCCTACAATGAGCAGTTCTTC.

The chain employs TRBV2 and TRBJ1-2, with D tentatively TRBD1 (6 bases). The CDR3 is made up of 15 amino acids. With 2 bases removed from V and 2 bases from J, the gap between germline ends came to 12 bases. Per germline, CDR1 SNHLY and CDR2 FYNNEI. The CDR3 nucleotides are TGTGCCAGCAGTGAAACAGGGTCCGAGAACTATGGCTACACCTTC. Translating gives CASSETGSENYGYTF.

The chain employs TRBV28 and TRBJ2-7; 13 nucleotides line up with TRBD2. CDR1 is MDHEN, CDR2 SYDVKM, per germline. J lost 1 base, V lost 3 bases, and 6 bases had no gene match. The CDR3 is made up of 17 amino acids. This CDR3 reads CASSLGTSGVSSYEQYF. DNA for the CDR3: TGTGCCAGCAGTTTGGGGACTAGCGGGGTTTCGTCCTACGAGCAGTACTTC.

The gene calls are TRBV28 and TRBJ1-1, with D possibly TRBD1 on 6 matching bases. This CDR3 is 12 amino acids long. The germline CDR1 and CDR2 sequences are MDHEN and SYDVKM. The V end lost 6 bases, the J end lost 6 bases, and 11 bases lay between the germline ends. The CDR3 loop is CASRATGPEAFF. CDR3 sequence (DNA): TGTGCCAGCAGGGCTACAGGGCCTGAAGCTTTCTTT.

The chain joins TRBV7-6 to TRBJ2-1; 7 positions agree with TRBD2. This CDR3 is built from 15 residues. Germline lookup yields CDR1 SGHVS and CDR2 FNYEAQ. After removal of 3 bases from V and 7 bases from J, the junction contained 9 bases not matched to a gene. The CDR3 here is CASSFWASGANEQFF. In nucleotides, the CDR3 is TGTGCCAGCAGCTTTTGGGCTAGCGGCGCAAATGAGCAGTTCTTC.

The rearrangement joins TRBV27 to TRBJ2-3; no clear D. The CDR3 consists of 13 residues. The germline V gene encodes CDR1 MNHEY and CDR2 SMNVEV (reference sequence). Trimming took off 8 bases at V and 0 bases at J, with 9 bases between the two ends. DNA of the CDR3: TGTGCCAGCGGGTGGAGTAGCACAGATACGCAGTATTTT. Translating it yields CASGWSSTDTQYF.